Listed below are T cell receptor beta chains from one sample, sequenced in a study of molecular identifiers for immune sequencing clone quantification. From the PCR reads, TCRdb called clonotypes with MiXCR, one entry per CDR3 protein. The profile shows about 640,000 distinct CDR3 sequences, about 20% of them singletons. The sample taken for sequencing was naive CD8+ T cells from blood, with Jurkat cell RNA spiked in. Source of these receptors: a human donor in good health. Some libraries in this study had Jurkat cell RNA spiked in. CDR3s include the opening cysteine and the closing phenylalanine or tryptophan. A D gene is named only where the DNA matches it firmly. Rows may omit the clone size; those that give it use once, few, many or a size class.

clone_size,v_call,d_call,j_call,cdr3_nt,cdr3_aa
many,TRBV2,TRBD1,TRBJ2-2,TGTGCCAGCAGTGAAGACAGGGGAACCGGGGAGCTGTTTTTT,CASSEDRGTGELFF
-,TRBV27,-,TRBJ2-3,TGTGCCAGCAGTTTAATGACGGCAAGCCCCACAGATACGCAGTATTTT,CASSLMTASPTDTQYF
-,TRBV28,-,TRBJ1-1,TGTGCCAGCACCGATTACACTGAAGCTTTCTTT,CASTDYTEAFF
few,TRBV24-1,-,TRBJ1-4,TGTGCCACCAGTGATCCGGGGGCAGGCGGTGAAAAACTGTTTTTT,CATSDPGAGGEKLFF
few,TRBV2,-,TRBJ2-7,TGTGCCAGCAGTGAAACCGGGACCGAAACCTACGAGCAGTACTTC,CASSETGTETYEQYF
-,TRBV11-2,TRBD2,TRBJ2-3,TGTGCCAGCAGCTTAGGGGCTAGCGGGGGGCGGGGAGATACGCAGTATTTT,CASSLGASGGRGDTQYF
-,TRBV27,TRBD2,TRBJ2-1,TGTGCCAGCAGTTTATCTGGGACTAGCGGGGTTAATGAGCAGTTCTTC,CASSLSGTSGVNEQFF
few,TRBV10-2,TRBD2,TRBJ2-3,TGCGCCAGCAGTGAGTCGGGCGGGGGGGCCACAGATACGCAGTATTTT,CASSESGGGATDTQYF
many,TRBV20-1,-,TRBJ1-1,TGCAGTGCTAGAGAGGGAACCCCGAGCACTGAAGCTTTCTTT,CSAREGTPSTEAFF
-,TRBV12-3/TRBV12-4,-,TRBJ2-1,TGTGCCAGCAGCTACCCGGAGGGCCTTAACAATGAGCAGTTCTTC,CASSYPEGLNNEQFF
many,TRBV12-3/TRBV12-4,-,TRBJ1-1,TGTGCCAGCAGTTTTGACAGCTCCGAAGCTTTCTTT,CASSFDSSEAFF
many,TRBV11-2,-,TRBJ2-1,TGTGCCAGCAGCTTAGCTTTTGGAAACAGGCCCGGCGGTGAGCAGTTCTTC,CASSLAFGNRPGGEQFF
many,TRBV5-6,-,TRBJ2-5,TGTGCCAGCAGTCATGGAGCGGACCAAGAGACCCAGTACTTC,CASSHGADQETQYF
many,TRBV7-2,-,TRBJ2-7,TGTGCCAGCAGCTTAGATGCTAGCGCCGACTACGAGCAGTACTTC,CASSLDASADYEQYF
many,TRBV19,-,TRBJ2-3,TGTGCCAGTAGTATCCAGGGAGGGACATCAGATACGCAGTATTTT,CASSIQGGTSDTQYF
many,TRBV7-2,-,TRBJ1-1,TGTGCCAGCAGCTTAGACTGGATTACTGAAGCTTTCTTT,CASSLDWITEAFF
-,TRBV11-2,-,TRBJ1-1,TGTGCCAGCAGCTTAGACCGGTCAGCCACTGAAGCTTTCTTT,CASSLDRSATEAFF
-,TRBV9,TRBD1,TRBJ1-2,TGTGCCAGCAGCGTTTTCGCCGGGACAGTAGATCATTATGGCTACACCTTC,CASSVFAGTVDHYGYTF
many,TRBV6-6,TRBD2,TRBJ2-3,TGTGCCAGCTTCCTCAACTTAGCGGGACCGCCAATCACGCAGTATTTT,CASFLNLAGPPITQYF
-,TRBV27,TRBD1,TRBJ2-7,TGTGCCAGCAGTTTAGTTACAGGGGGCATCTACGAGCAGTACTTC,CASSLVTGGIYEQYF
-,TRBV27,TRBD2,TRBJ2-7,TGTGCCAGCAGTTTGGTGGCTAGCGGGAGTCTCGAGCAGTACTTC,CASSLVASGSLEQYF
few,TRBV12-3/TRBV12-4,-,TRBJ1-5,TGTGCCAGCAGTTCCCTGGGAGGGAATGTTCAGCCCCAGCATTTT,CASSSLGGNVQPQHF
-,TRBV9,-,TRBJ2-3,TGTGCCAGCAGCGTCGAAGTTAGCACAGATACGCAGTATTTT,CASSVEVSTDTQYF
many,TRBV19,TRBD2,TRBJ2-7,TGTGCCAGTAGTAATCGCGGGGGGGCCAACGAGCAGTACTTC,CASSNRGGANEQYF
-,TRBV7-2,TRBD2,TRBJ2-7,TGTGCCAGCAGCTTAATCCCCGGGTTAGCGGGGGAAGGGTGCGAGCAGTACTTC,CASSLIPGLAGEGCEQYF
-,TRBV7-2,-,TRBJ1-5,TGTGCCAGCAGCCAGATAGCCGGTGGGGGCCCTCCGTGGCCCCAGCATTTT,CASSQIAGGGPPWPQHF
-,TRBV5-4,-,TRBJ2-7,TGTGCCAGCAGCTCCGTTCCCTCGGACGAGCAGTACTTC,CASSSVPSDEQYF
many,TRBV7-8,-,TRBJ1-1,TGTGCCAGCAGCAGACCCAACGGACGGCTAAACACTGAAGCTTTCTTT,CASSRPNGRLNTEAFF
-,TRBV12-3/TRBV12-4,-,TRBJ2-1,TGTGCCAGCAGTTTAAGCCAGGAGCAGTTCTTC,CASSLSQEQFF
few,TRBV5-1,TRBD1,TRBJ1-2,TGCGCCAGCAGCTTGCTACGGCAGGGGGACGGCTACACCTTC,CASSLLRQGDGYTF